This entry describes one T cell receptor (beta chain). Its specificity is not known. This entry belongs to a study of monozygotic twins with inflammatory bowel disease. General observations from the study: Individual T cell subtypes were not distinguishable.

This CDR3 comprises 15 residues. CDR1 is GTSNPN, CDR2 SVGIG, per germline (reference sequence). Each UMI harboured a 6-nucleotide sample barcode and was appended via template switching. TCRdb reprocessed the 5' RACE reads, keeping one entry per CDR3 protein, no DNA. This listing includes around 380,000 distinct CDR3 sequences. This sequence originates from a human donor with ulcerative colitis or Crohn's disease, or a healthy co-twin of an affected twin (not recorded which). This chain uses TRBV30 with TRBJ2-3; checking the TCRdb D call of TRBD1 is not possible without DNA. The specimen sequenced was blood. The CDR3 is CAWRDPGQGGDTQYF.